The 21 T cell receptor beta chains listed next were all sequenced from one sample in a study of shared clonotypes between healthy human individuals. The protocol was immunoSEQ multiplex PCR, while the TCRdb copy is restricted to in-frame clones and leaves out a portion. The top ten clones hold 0.1% to 0.15% of a sample with 2 million to 2.5 million clones, 90% to 95% of them seen once. Sequences were obtained from naive CD4+ T cells sorted from blood. Subset specified: CD45RA+ positively selected. Receptor source: a man aged 18 to 29 in good health.

The CDR3 nucleotides are TGTGCCAGCAGAACACAGGGGGCCAGAGAAAAACTGTTTTTT. Translated, it gives CASRTQGAREKLFF. This sequence joins TRBV6-6 and TRBJ1-4, with TRBD1 matching 9 bases. The CDR3 loop spans 14 amino acids. Germline V CDR1 and CDR2: MNHNY, SVGAGI (reference sequence). J lost 8 bases, V lost 6 bases, and 7 bases had no gene match.

The rearrangement joins TRBV5-1 to TRBJ2-2; the match to TRBD1 covers 8 bases. The CDR3 totals 15 residues. From germline, CDR1 is SGHRS and CDR2 YFSETQ. V lost 2 bases to trimming and J lost 6 bases; unmatched junction nucleotides: 6. DNA for the CDR3: TGCGCCAGCAGCTTAAGGACAGGGTCGGCCGGGGAGCTGTTTTTT. It specifies CASSLRTGSAGELFF.

The rearrangement uses TRBV10-1 and TRBJ2-1; 10 bases match TRBD2. The CDR3 is 16 residues long. The germline CDR1 and CDR2 sequences are WNHNN and SYGVQD (reference sequence). J was trimmed by 4 bases and V by 5 bases; bases with no gene match: 8. The DNA of the CDR3 is TGCGCCAGCAGTTTAGGAACTAGCGGGACATACAATGAGCAGTTCTTC. This sequence encodes CASSLGTSGTYNEQFF.

This chain connects TRBV4-3 to TRBJ2-7; 8 nucleotides align to TRBD2. CDR1 LGHNA and CDR2 YSLEER come from the germline V gene. J was trimmed by 2 bases and V by 5 bases; bases with no gene match: 5. The CDR3 contains 14 residues. DNA of the CDR3: TGCGCCAGCAGCTTAACTAGCGGAACCTACGAGCAGTACTTC. It specifies CASSLTSGTYEQYF.

V usage is TRBV9 and J usage is TRBJ2-7, with D possibly matching TRBD2 (6 bases). Germline lookup yields CDR1 SGDLS and CDR2 YYNGEE. The CDR3 consists of 15 residues. V lost 4 bases to trimming and J lost 7 bases, with 21 bases between them. The CDR3 nucleotides are TGTGCCAGCAGCCCAACCTCGACTAGTTTCCCGGAGCAGTACTTC. Translating gives CASSPTSTSFPEQYF.

This chain uses TRBV14 with TRBJ1-6; D is ambiguous. Germline V lookup: CDR1 SGHDN, CDR2 FVKESK. CDR3 length: 13 residues. The ends were cut back, 5 bases at V and 9 bases at J, with 11 bases in the middle. CDR3 region: CASSGTQGSPLHF. The CDR3 DNA reads TGTGCCAGCAGCGGCACCCAAGGTTCACCCCTCCACTTT.

The rearrangement joins TRBV6-6 to TRBJ2-5; 7 nucleotides match TRBD2. The CDR3 is made up of 13 amino acids. V lost 10 bases, J lost 1 base, and 6 bases stayed unmatched. Germline V gene lookup returns CDR1 MNHNY and CDR2 SVGAGI (reference sequence). The CDR3 nucleotides read TGTGCCATCGGGGGAGGGGCCCAAGAGACCCAGTACTTC. Its translation is CAIGGGAQETQYF.

The chain has TRBV30 and TRBJ2-6, with D tentatively TRBD1 or TRBD2 (5 bases each). The V end lost 0 bases, the J end lost 15 bases, and 18 bases lay between the germline ends. The CDR3 extends over 14 amino acids. CDR1 is GTSNPN and CDR2 is SVGIG in the germline V gene (reference sequence). The CDR3 loop is CAWSVRGGGRALTF. Here the CDR3 DNA reads TGTGCCTGGAGTGTACGAGGAGGAGGCAGGGCCCTGACTTTC.

Remarks on this clone: At one end, the junction sequence differs from germline, possibly due to a read error. CDR3 bases: TGTGCTCATACCCAGGGGGCAAAGTCCTATGGCCACACCTTC. Residues: CAHTQGAKSYGHTF. This sequence joins TRBV28 and TRBJ1-2; 8 nucleotides agree with TRBD1. Germline CDR1 MDHEN, CDR2 SYDVKM. This CDR3 spans 14 amino acids.

The chain uses TRBV7-2 and TRBJ1-2; weak D call: TRBD1 (5 bases). V shed 3 bases and J shed 4 bases, with 12 bases lying between them. Germline CDR1 reads SGHTA; CDR2 reads FQGNSA. This CDR3 spans 14 amino acids. For the CDR3, the DNA is TGTGCCAGCAGCTTTGGGCAGGGCGGCTATGGCTACACCTTC. Translation gives CASSFGQGGYGYTF.

The V and J genes are TRBV4-3 and TRBJ2-1; D is unclear. Germline values: CDR1 LGHNA, CDR2 YSLEER. The CDR3 consists of 14 residues. Deletions cut 0 bases from V and 9 bases from J, with 12 bases between. The CDR3 protein is CASSQDHASVEQFF. The CDR3 nucleotides are TGCGCCAGCAGCCAAGATCATGCGTCTGTTGAGCAGTTCTTC.

The V call is TRBV5-1, the J call TRBJ2-7; 15 bases are a match to TRBD2. This CDR3 comprises 17 residues. With V trimmed by 0 bases and J by 3 bases, 4 bases remained unmatched. The germline V gene encodes CDR1 SGHRS and CDR2 YFSETQ. The CDR3 protein is CASSLAGTSGRFYEQYF. The CDR3 DNA reads as TGCGCCAGCAGCTTGGCCGGGACTAGCGGGAGGTTCTACGAGCAGTACTTC.

This clone occurred once. The chain employs TRBV7-9 and TRBJ2-7; a possible D gene is TRBD1 (5 bases). Germline-derived CDR1 and CDR2 are SEHNR and FQNEAQ (reference sequence). V dropped 5 bases and J dropped 0 bases, with 20 bases sitting between them. CDR3 length equals 17 residues. As DNA, the CDR3 is TGTGCCAGCAGCCCGCCAACAGGCGCGGCGAGCTCCTACGAGCAGTACTTC. Protein sequence: CASSPPTGAASSYEQYF.

The J gene is TRBJ2-5, the V gene TRBV12-2; the table's D call of TRBD2 was not tested on the DNA. TRBV12-2 is a listed pseudogene. This CDR3 is built from 15 residues. CDR3 sequence (DNA): TGTGCAAGTCGCTGCTACCCCTTGCCGGGGGAGACCCAGTACTTC. It is translated as CASRCYPLPGETQYF.

This clone has more than one count but fewer than ten. The identical CDR3 is also encoded by other nucleotide sequences in the sample. This rearrangement joins TRBV29-1 to TRBJ1-2; 8 bases map to TRBD1. Trimming removed 7 bases from V and 2 bases from J; junction bases left unmatched: 3. Germline lookup yields CDR1 SQVTM and CDR2 ANQGSEA. The CDR3 has 12 amino acids. CDR3 nucleotide sequence: TGCAGCGCTACAGGGGGGAACTATGGCTACACCTTC. Residues: CSATGGNYGYTF.

In its sample, this clone was seen once. The chain's CDR3 is CASEGNHEQYF. The CDR3 DNA is TGTGCCTCTGAAGGGAACCACGAGCAGTACTTC. The genes are TRBV10-3 and TRBJ2-7, with D uncertain. This CDR3 has 11 residues. Germline V gives CDR1 ENHRY, CDR2 SYGVKD. V dropped 11 bases and J dropped 5 bases, with 13 bases sitting between them.

V and J are TRBV11-2 and TRBJ2-4; D is unclear. This CDR3 region has 19 residues. Germline V gene data show CDR1 as SGHAT and CDR2 as FQNNGV. Trimming cost V 4 bases and J 1 base, with 23 bases left between them. CDR3 amino acids: CASSSVRRGLAEAKNIQYF. The CDR3 DNA sequence: TGTGCCAGCAGCTCCGTGCGACGCGGTCTTGCCGAGGCCAAAAACATTCAGTACTTC.

In this sample, this clone turned up once. This rearrangement joins TRBV6-5 to TRBJ2-1, with D possibly TRBD1 on 5 matching bases. CDR1 and CDR2 from the germline V gene are MNHEY and SVGAGI. V was clipped by 6 bases and J by 8 bases, with 11 bases between them. The CDR3 has 12 residues. The CDR3 protein is CASRYDSDEQFF. The CDR3 DNA reads as TGTGCCAGCAGATATGACAGTGATGAGCAGTTCTTC.

The J gene is TRBJ1-6, the V gene TRBV5-6; 8 bases map to TRBD1. This CDR3 has 15 residues. Germline values: CDR1 SGHDT, CDR2 YYEEEE. The ends lost 5 bases at V and 10 bases at J; junction bases unmatched: 11. In DNA, the CDR3 is TGTGCCAGCAGACGGGACAGGAGTTTGGGGTCACCCCTCCACTTT. It codes for CASRRDRSLGSPLHF.

V usage is TRBV7-2 and J usage is TRBJ2-7, with D uncertain. Trimming removed 5 bases from V and 1 base from J, with 15 bases in between. Germline loops: CDR1 SGHTA, CDR2 FQGNSA. The CDR3 loop spans 15 amino acids. The CDR3 nucleotides are TGTGCCAGCAGCCCCAGCCCTGGGCAGTCCTACGAGCAGTACTTC. Translation gives CASSPSPGQSYEQYF.

Here the CDR3 DNA reads TGTGCAAGTCGCCTCAGGGACGGCACTAGCACAGATACGCAGTATTTT. Amino acid sequence: CASRLRDGTSTDTQYF. The chain combines TRBV12-2 with TRBJ2-3. TRBV12-2 is flagged as a pseudogene. This CDR3 region has 16 residues.